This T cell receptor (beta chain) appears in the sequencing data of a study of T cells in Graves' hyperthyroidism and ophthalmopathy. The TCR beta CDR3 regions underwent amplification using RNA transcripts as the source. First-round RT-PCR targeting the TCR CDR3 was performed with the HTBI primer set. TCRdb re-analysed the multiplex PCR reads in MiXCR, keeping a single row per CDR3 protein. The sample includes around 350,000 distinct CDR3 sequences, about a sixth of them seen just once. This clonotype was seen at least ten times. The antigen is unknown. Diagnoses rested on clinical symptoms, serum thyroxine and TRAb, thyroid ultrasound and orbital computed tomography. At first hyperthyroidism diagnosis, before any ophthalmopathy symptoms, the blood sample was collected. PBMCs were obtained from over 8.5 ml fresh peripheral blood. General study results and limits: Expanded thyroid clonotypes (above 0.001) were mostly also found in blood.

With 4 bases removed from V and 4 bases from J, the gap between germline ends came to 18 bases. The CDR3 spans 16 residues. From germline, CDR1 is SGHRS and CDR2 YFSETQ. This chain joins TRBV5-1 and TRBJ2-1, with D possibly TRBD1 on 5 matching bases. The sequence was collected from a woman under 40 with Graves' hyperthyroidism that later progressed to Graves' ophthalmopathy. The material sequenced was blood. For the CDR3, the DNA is TGCGCCAGCAGCGGAAGGACCGACAGAAATTACAATGAGCAGTTCTTC. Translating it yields CASSGRTDRNYNEQFF.